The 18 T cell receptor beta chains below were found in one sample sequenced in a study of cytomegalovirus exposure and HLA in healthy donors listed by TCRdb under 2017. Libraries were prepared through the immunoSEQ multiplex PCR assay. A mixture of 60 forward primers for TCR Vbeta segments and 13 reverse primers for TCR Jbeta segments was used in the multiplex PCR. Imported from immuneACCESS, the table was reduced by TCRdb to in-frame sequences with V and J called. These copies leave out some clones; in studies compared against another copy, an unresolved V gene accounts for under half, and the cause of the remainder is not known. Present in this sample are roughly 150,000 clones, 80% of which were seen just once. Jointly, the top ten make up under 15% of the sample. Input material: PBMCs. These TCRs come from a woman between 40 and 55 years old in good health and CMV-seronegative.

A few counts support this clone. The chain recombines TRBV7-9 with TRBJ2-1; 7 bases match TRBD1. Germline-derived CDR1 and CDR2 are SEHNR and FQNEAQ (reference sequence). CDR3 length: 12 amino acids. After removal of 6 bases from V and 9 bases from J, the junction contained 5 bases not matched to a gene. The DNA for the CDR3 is TGTGCCAGCAGGCCTAGACAGGGTGAGCAGTTCTTC. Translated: CASRPRQGEQFF.

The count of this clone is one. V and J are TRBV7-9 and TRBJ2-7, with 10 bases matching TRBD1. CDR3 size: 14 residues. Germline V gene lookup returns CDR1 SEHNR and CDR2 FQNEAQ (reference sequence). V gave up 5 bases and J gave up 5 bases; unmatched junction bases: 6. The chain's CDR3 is CASSPGQGFNEQYF. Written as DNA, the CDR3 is TGTGCCAGCAGCCCGGGACAGGGGTTCAACGAGCAGTACTTC.

The CDR3 loop is CASSPRGGTVNYGYTF. The CDR3 nucleotides read TGCGCCAGCAGCCCCCGGGGGGGGACCGTTAACTATGGCTACACCTTC. The chain joins TRBV5-1 to TRBJ1-2; tentative D call: TRBD1 (5 bases). Between the trimmed V and J ends, which lost 4 bases and 1 base, there was a span of 17 bases. The CDR3 extends over 16 amino acids. Looked up from germline, CDR1 is SGHRS and CDR2 is YFSETQ.

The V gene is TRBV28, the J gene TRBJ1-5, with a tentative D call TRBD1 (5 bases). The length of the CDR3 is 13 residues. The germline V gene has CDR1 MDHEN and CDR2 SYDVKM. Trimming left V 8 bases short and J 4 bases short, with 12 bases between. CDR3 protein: CASGGAPNQPQHF. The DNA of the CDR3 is TGTGCCAGCGGAGGGGCCCCAAATCAGCCCCAGCATTTT.

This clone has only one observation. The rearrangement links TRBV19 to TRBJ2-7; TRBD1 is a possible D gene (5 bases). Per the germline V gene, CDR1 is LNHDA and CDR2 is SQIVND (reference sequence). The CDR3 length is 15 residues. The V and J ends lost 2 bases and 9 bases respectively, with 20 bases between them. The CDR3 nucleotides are TGTGCCAGTAGTATAACAGGCGGTTCACGGGTAGGGCAGTACTTC. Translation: CASSITGGSRVGQYF.

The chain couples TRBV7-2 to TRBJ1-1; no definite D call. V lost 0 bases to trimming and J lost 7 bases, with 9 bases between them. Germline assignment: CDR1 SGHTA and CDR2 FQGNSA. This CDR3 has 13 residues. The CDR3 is CASSLARANEAFF. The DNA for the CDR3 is TGTGCCAGCAGCTTAGCGCGGGCAAATGAAGCTTTCTTT.

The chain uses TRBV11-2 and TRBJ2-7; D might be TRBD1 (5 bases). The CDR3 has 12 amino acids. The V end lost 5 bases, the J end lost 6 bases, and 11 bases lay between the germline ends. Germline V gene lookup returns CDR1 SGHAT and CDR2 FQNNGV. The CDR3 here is CASSQQVTEQYF. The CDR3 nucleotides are TGTGCCAGCAGCCAACAGGTTACCGAGCAGTACTTC.

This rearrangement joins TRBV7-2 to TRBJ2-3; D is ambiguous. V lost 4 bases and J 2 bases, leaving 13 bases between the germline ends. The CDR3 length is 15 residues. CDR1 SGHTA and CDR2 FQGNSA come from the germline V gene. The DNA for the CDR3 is TGTGCCAGCAGCTCCCGACGGAGAGTCACAGATACGCAGTATTTT. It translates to CASSSRRRVTDTQYF.

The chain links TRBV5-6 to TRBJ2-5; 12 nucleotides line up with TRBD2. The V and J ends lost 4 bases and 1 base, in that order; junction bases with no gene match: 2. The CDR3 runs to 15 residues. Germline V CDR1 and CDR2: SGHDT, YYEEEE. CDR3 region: CASSRLAGAQETQYF. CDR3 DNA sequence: TGTGCCAGCAGCCGACTAGCGGGGGCCCAAGAGACCCAGTACTTC.

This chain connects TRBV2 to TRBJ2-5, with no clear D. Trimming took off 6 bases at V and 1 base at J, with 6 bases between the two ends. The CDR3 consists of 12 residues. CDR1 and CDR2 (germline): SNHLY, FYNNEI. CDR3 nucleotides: TGTGCCAGCAGCCAACTCCAAGAGACCCAGTACTTC. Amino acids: CASSQLQETQYF.

In DNA form, the CDR3 reads TGTGCCAGTAGTACGGGACAGCTCCCCGCAACAGATACGCAGTATTTT. Translating it yields CASSTGQLPATDTQYF. This chain links TRBV19 with TRBJ2-3; the match to TRBD1 covers 7 bases. The CDR3 spans 16 residues. After removal of 4 bases from V and 3 bases from J, the junction contained 10 bases not matched to a gene. In germline, CDR1 is LNHDA, CDR2 SQIVND (reference sequence).

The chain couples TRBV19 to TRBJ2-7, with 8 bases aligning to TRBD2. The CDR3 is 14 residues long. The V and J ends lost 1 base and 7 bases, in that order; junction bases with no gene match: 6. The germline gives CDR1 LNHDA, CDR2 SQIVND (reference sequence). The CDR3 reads CASSIGAGAREQYF. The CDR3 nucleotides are TGTGCCAGTAGTATAGGAGCGGGAGCCCGGGAGCAGTACTTC.

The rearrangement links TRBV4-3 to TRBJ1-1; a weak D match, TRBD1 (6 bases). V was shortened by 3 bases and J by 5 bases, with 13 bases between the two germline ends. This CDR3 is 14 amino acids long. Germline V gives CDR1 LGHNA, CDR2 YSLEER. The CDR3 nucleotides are TGCGCCAGCAGCCAGACGACAGGCCCTACTGAAGCTTTCTTT. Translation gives CASSQTTGPTEAFF.

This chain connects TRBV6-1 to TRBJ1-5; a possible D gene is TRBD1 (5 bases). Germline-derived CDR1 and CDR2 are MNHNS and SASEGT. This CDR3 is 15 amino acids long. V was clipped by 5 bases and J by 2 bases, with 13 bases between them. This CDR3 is CASSRLTEGNQPQHF. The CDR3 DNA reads TGTGCCAGCAGTAGATTGACAGAAGGCAATCAGCCCCAGCATTTT.

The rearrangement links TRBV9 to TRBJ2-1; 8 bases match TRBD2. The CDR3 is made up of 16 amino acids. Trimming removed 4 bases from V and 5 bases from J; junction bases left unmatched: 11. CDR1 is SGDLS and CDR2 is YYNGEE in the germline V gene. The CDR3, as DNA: TGTGCCAGCAGCCCACCCCGTAGCGGGACCCACAATGAGCAGTTCTTC. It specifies CASSPPRSGTHNEQFF.

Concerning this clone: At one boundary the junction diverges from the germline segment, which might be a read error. CDR3 sequence (DNA): TGTGCCAGCACTATGGGGTCTGGGGCCAACGGCCTGACTTTC. Protein: CASTMGSGANGLTF. The chain uses TRBV27 and TRBJ2-6; TRBD1 might be the D (5 bases). This CDR3 is built from 14 residues. Germline CDR1 and CDR2: MNHEY and SMNVEV (reference sequence).

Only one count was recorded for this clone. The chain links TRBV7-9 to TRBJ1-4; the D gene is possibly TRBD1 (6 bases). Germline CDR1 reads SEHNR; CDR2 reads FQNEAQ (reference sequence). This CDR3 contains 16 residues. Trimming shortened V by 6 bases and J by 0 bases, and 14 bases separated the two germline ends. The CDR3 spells CASSQGQAATNEKLFF. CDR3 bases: TGTGCCAGCAGTCAGGGGCAGGCTGCAACTAATGAAAAACTGTTTTTT.

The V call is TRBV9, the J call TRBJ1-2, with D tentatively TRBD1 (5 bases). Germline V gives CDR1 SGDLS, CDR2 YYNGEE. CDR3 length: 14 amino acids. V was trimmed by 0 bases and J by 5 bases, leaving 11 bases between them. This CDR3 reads CASSVGQGIYGYTF. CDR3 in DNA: TGTGCCAGCAGCGTAGGGCAGGGAATTTATGGCTACACCTTC.